Presented here are 8 T cell receptor beta chains from one specimen sequenced in a study of T cell clonotyping in hematopoietic cell transplantation. The assay was immunoSEQ multiplex PCR, and TCRdb's table has in-frame clones only and misses some. The sample includes roughly 15,000 clones, 94% of them seen just once. Sequencing was performed on PBMCs, taken 30 days after allogeneic stem cell transplant. The source of these receptors is a male patient aged 55 to 69 who had an allogeneic stem cell transplant from an unrelated donor, so the T cells may come from the graft donor. Some clones in this sample may be carry-over from other donors' samples.

The V call is TRBV2, the J call TRBJ2-1; D perhaps matches TRBD2 (5 bases). V lost 5 bases to trimming and J lost 7 bases, with 15 bases between them. Germline CDR1 is SNHLY and CDR2 is FYNNEI. CDR3 length equals 14 residues. The CDR3 region has the DNA TGTGCCAGCAGTCCCCCCCTAGCTAGGAATGAGCAGTTCTTC. Amino acid sequence: CASSPPLARNEQFF.

This chain joins TRBV5-6 and TRBJ2-7; D might be TRBD2 (6 bases). Germline V lookup: CDR1 SGHDT, CDR2 YYEEEE. Trimming took 4 bases from V and 4 from J, leaving 12 bases between them. The CDR3 extends over 13 amino acids. CDR3 region: CASSRRDLYEQYF. The CDR3 DNA follows: TGTGCCAGCAGCCGCCGGGACTTATACGAGCAGTACTTC.

The rearrangement links TRBV5-1 to TRBJ1-1; weak D call: TRBD1 (5 bases). Germline V gene data show CDR1 as SGHRS and CDR2 as YFSETQ. Deletions cut 9 bases from V and 5 bases from J, with 17 bases between. The CDR3 length is 13 residues. CDR3 protein: CATQMTDGTEAFF. In DNA form, the CDR3 reads TGCGCCACCCAAATGACAGATGGAACTGAAGCTTTCTTT.

The table lists this clone with a count of one. The rearrangement joins TRBV19 to TRBJ1-4; D gene ambiguous. Trimming took off 7 bases at V and 0 bases at J, with 15 bases between the two ends. Looked up from germline, CDR1 is LNHDA and CDR2 is SQIVND (reference sequence). The CDR3 spans 16 residues. The CDR3 coding sequence is TGTGCCAGTACTAAGTATGCGGATCCAACTAATGAAAAACTGTTTTTT. Translated, it gives CASTKYADPTNEKLFF.

The rearrangement uses TRBV30 and TRBJ1-6, with D unclear. The CDR3 totals 18 residues. Trimming stripped 0 bases from V and 0 bases from J, with 15 bases between. CDR1 is GTSNPN, CDR2 SVGIG, per germline (reference sequence). The CDR3 DNA reads as TGTGCCTGGAGTGTACGGGGAAGTCCAAGCTCCTATAATTCACCCCTCCACTTT. Its translation: CAWSVRGSPSSYNSPLHF.

The V and J genes are TRBV7-2 and TRBJ2-3; weak D call: TRBD1 (7 bases). The germline V gene has CDR1 SGHTA and CDR2 FQGNSA. Trimming shortened V by 5 bases and J by 3 bases, and 21 bases separated the two germline ends. The CDR3 length is 17 residues. The CDR3 coding sequence is TGTGCCAGCAGCCCAGGGGGATGGGACTCGGCGACAGATACGCAGTATTTT. This translates into CASSPGGWDSATDTQYF.

This chain joins TRBV4-1 and TRBJ2-3, with D perhaps matching TRBD2 (5 bases). Germline V gives CDR1 MGHRA, CDR2 YSYEKL. The CDR3 runs 15 residues. Trimming pared 3 bases from V and 1 base from J, leaving 11 bases between. Written as DNA, the CDR3 is TGCGCCAGCAGCCACCGACTAAGTGGCACAGATACGCAGTATTTT. Translation gives CASSHRLSGTDTQYF.

This chain links TRBV28 with TRBJ1-2; D gene uncertain. CDR1 is MDHEN, CDR2 SYDVKM, per germline. This CDR3 comprises 15 residues. V was shortened by 7 bases and J by 6 bases, with 21 bases between the two germline ends. CDR3 DNA sequence: TGTGCCAGCACTGAAGTTCTTGCCCCGATAAATGGCTACACCTTC. As protein: CASTEVLAPINGYTF.